A selection of T cell receptor beta chains follows, all from one sample in a study of tumor-infiltrating lymphocytes in primary liver carcinoma. TCRdb independently ran MiXCR on the multiplex PCR reads; one entry per CDR3 protein. The sample records 150,000 to 200,000 distinct CDR3 sequences, 50% to 75% being singletons. The sequenced sample was peripheral blood. These receptors were taken from a man between 35 and 55 years old with primary liver carcinoma and hepatitis B virus infection. Both conserved end residues are part of each CDR3. The order of the fields is V gene, clone size, CDR3 protein. Part of the rows lack a size; the others show once, few, many or a class for expanded clones.

v_call: TRBV10-3; clone_size: NA; cdr3_aa: CAISESRGASYNKQFF
v_call: TRBV5-6; clone_size: NA; cdr3_aa: CASSLNPTYYNEQFF
v_call: TRBV10-3; clone_size: NA; cdr3_aa: CDISTPDYNEQFF
v_call: TRBV29-1; clone_size: many; cdr3_aa: CSVLRGGSDRGYEQYF
v_call: TRBV11-2; clone_size: NA; cdr3_aa: CVSSLEGGTGLTDTHYF
v_call: TRBV6-1; clone_size: few; cdr3_aa: CASSENGIKQPQHF
v_call: TRBV5-1; clone_size: few; cdr3_aa: CASSPGTGDGNQPQHF
v_call: TRBV12-3/TRBV12-4; clone_size: few; cdr3_aa: CASSTTSGTSGFF
v_call: TRBV13; clone_size: NA; cdr3_aa: CASSLQRQAQHF
v_call: TRBV10-2; clone_size: once; cdr3_aa: CASRGLAGEGTQYF
v_call: TRBV30; clone_size: NA; cdr3_aa: CTWSTGTSYNEQFF
v_call: TRBV11-2; clone_size: many; cdr3_aa: CASSQTRDEQFF
v_call: TRBV6-5; clone_size: NA; cdr3_aa: CASSPLPGANVLTF
v_call: TRBV29-1; clone_size: NA; cdr3_aa: CSVEGGVSSYEQYF
v_call: TRBV6-5; clone_size: NA; cdr3_aa: CASSYSRVLEQYF
v_call: TRBV20-1; clone_size: NA; cdr3_aa: CNAGPRESLIYEQYF
v_call: TRBV6-2/TRBV6-3; clone_size: NA; cdr3_aa: CASSYSIRRAPNYDYIF
v_call: TRBV12-3/TRBV12-4; clone_size: NA; cdr3_aa: CASSLSPSSDEQFF
v_call: TRBV11-2; clone_size: NA; cdr3_aa: CASSPNGGTYNEQFF
v_call: TRBV11-2; clone_size: many; cdr3_aa: CASSLDSGSYNEQFF
v_call: TRBV11-2; clone_size: once; cdr3_aa: CASSLGLDSSTDTQYF
v_call: TRBV5-6; clone_size: NA; cdr3_aa: CASSTGRYSGANVLTF